The source of this T cell receptor beta chain is a study of sequential checkpoint blockade in melanoma. General observations from the study: T-cell fraction and clonality followed PD-L1 and CD8+ counts, not mutational load.

Treatment of the sample: randomized to nivolumab then ipilimumab (arm A) or the reverse (arm B). None of the patients previously received DNA-damaging chemotherapy. Clones were sequenced by immunoSEQ multiplex PCR, and TCRdb holds only the in-frame ones, with some missing. In the table there are 3,500 to 5,500 clones, about 20% of which are singletons. The germline V gene has CDR1 MDHEN and CDR2 SYDVKM. The CDR3 has 15 amino acids. J lost 0 bases, V lost 3 bases, and 4 bases had no gene match. Notes on this clone: Its antigen is unknown.

The sequences come from tumor tissue (inferred from file names), collected from a patient given nivolumab and ipilimumab in sequence. The chain employs TRBV28 and TRBJ2-7; 8 bases are shared with TRBD1. The source of this sequence is a human donor with melanoma. CDR3 in DNA: TGTGCCAGCAGTTTCCAGGGGGCGAGCTCCTACGAGCAGTACTTC. It yields the protein CASSFQGASSYEQYF.